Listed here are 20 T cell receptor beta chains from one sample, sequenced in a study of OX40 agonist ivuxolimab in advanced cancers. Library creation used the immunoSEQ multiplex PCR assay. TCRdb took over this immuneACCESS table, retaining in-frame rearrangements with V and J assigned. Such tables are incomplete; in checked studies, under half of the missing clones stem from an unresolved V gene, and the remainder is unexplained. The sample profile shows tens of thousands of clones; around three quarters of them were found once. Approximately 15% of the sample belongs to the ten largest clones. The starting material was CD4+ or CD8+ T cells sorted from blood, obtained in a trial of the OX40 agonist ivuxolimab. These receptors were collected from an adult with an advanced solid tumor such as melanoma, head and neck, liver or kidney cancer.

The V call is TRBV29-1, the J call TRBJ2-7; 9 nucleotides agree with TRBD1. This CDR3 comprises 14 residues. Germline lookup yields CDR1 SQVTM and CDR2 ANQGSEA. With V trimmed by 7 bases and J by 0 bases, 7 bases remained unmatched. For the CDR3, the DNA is TGCAGCGCCACCGGGACAGGGAGCTCCTACGAGCAGTACTTC. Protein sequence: CSATGTGSSYEQYF.

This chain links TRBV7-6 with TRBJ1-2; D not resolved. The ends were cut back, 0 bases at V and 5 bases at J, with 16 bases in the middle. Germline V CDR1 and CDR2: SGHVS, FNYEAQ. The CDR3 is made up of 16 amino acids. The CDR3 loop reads CASSLAPGSPRYGYTF. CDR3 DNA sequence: TGTGCCAGCAGCTTAGCCCCGGGTTCCCCACGGTATGGCTACACCTTC.

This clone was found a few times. The CDR3 here is CASSSRIQETQYF. The CDR3 DNA reads as TGTGCCAGCAGTAGCCGGATCCAAGAGACCCAGTACTTC. This chain joins TRBV7-6 and TRBJ2-5; D ambiguous. The germline V gene encodes CDR1 SGHVS and CDR2 FNYEAQ. Trimming shortened V by 6 bases and J by 1 base, and 9 bases separated the two germline ends. The CDR3 runs 13 residues.

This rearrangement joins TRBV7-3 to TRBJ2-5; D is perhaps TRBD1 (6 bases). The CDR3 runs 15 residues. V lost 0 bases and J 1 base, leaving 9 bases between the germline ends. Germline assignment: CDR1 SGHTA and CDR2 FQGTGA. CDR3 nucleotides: TGTGCCAGCAGCTTAACGGGGGCAGTCCAAGAGACCCAGTACTTC. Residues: CASSLTGAVQETQYF.

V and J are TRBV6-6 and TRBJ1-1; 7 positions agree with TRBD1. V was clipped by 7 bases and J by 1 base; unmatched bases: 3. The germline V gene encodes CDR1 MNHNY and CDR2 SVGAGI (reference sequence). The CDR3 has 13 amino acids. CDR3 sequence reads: CASIRGQNTEAFF. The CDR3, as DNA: TGTGCCAGCATTAGGGGGCAGAACACTGAAGCTTTCTTT.

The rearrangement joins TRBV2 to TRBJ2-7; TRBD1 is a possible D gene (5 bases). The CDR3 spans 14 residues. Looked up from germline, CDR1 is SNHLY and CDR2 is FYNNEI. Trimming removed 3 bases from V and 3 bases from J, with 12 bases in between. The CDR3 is CASSDQDTHYEQYF. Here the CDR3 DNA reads TGTGCCAGCAGTGATCAGGACACCCACTACGAGCAGTACTTC.

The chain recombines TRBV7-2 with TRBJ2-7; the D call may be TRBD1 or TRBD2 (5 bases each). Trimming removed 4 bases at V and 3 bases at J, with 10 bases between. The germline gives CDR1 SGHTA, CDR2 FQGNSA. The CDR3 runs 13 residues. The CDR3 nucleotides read TGTGCCAGCAGCTGGGGAGACAGCTACGAGCAGTACTTC. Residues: CASSWGDSYEQYF. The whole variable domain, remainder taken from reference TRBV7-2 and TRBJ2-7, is GAGVSQSPSNKVTEKGKDVELRCDPISGHTALYWYRQSLGQGLEFLIYFQGNSAPDKSGLPSDRFSAERTGGSVSTLTIQRTQQEDSAVYLCASSWGDSYEQYFGPGTRLTVT.

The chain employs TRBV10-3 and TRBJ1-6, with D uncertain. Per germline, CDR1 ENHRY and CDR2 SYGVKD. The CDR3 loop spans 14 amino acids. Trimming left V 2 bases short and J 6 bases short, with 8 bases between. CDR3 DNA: TGTGCCATCAGTGAGCGGGAGGGTAATTCACCCCTCCACTTT. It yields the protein CAISEREGNSPLHF.

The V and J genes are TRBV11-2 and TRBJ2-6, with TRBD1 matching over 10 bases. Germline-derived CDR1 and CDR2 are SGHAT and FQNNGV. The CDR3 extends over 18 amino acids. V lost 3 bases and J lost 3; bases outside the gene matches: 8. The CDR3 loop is CASSFWGTGVRGANVLTF. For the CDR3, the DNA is TGTGCCAGCAGCTTTTGGGGGACAGGGGTGCGTGGGGCCAACGTCCTGACTTTC.

The CDR3 nucleotides are TGTGCCAGCAGCCTCGACAGAGAGCAGTACTTC. Its translation is CASSLDREQYF. The chain carries TRBV16 and TRBJ2-7; D perhaps matches TRBD1 (5 bases). The CDR3 runs to 11 residues. Germline assignment: CDR1 KGHSY and CDR2 FQNENV. V shed 4 bases and J shed 7 bases, with 8 bases lying between them.

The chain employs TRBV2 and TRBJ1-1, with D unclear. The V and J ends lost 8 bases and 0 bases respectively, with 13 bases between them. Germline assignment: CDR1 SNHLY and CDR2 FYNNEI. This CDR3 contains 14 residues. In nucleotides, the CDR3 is TGTGCCAGCCGATATTTCCAGGTGAACACTGAAGCTTTCTTT. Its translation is CASRYFQVNTEAFF.

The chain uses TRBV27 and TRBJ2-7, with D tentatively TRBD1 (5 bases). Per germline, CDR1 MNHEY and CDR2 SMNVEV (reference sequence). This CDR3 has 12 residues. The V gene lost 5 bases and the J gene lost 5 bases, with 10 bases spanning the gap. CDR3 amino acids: CASSTQGNEQYF. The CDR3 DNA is TGTGCCAGCAGTACCCAGGGAAACGAGCAGTACTTC.

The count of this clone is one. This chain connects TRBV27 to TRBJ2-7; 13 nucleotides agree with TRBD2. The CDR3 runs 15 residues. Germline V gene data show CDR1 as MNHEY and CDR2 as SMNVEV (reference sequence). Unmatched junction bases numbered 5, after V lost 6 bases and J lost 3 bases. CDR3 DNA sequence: TGTGCCAGCAGACCGGGACTAGCGGGGAGCTACGAGCAGTACTTC. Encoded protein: CASRPGLAGSYEQYF.

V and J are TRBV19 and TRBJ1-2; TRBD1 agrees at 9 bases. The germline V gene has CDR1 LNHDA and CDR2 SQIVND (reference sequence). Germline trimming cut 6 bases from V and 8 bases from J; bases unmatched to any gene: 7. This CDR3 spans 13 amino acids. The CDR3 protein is CASSLTGGGGYTF. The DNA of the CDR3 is TGTGCCAGTAGCTTAACAGGGGGCGGAGGCTACACCTTC.

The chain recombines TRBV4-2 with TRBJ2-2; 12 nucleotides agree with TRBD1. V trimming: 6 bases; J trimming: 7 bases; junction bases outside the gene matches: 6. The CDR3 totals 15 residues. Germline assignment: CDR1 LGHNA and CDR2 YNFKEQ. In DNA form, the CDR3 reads TGTGCCAGCAGACTGGGACAGGGGGCCCACGGGGAGCTGTTTTTT. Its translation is CASRLGQGAHGELFF.

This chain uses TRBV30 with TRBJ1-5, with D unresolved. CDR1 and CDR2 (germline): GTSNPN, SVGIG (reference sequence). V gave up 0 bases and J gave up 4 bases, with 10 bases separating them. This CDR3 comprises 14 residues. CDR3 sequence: CAWSVRGGNQPQHF. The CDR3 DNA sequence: TGTGCCTGGAGTGTACGAGGCGGGAATCAGCCCCAGCATTTT. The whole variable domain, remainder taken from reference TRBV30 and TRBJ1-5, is SQTIHQWPATLVQPVGSPLSLECTVEGTSNPNLYWYRQAAGRGLQLLFYSVGIGQISSEVPQNLSASRPQDRQFILSSKKLLLSDSGFYLCAWSVRGGNQPQHFGDGTRLSIL.

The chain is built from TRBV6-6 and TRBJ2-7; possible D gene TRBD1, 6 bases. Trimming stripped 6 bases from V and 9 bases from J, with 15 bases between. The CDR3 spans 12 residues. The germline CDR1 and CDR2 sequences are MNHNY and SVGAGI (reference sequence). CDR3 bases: TGTGCCAGCAGAGATCTACAGGGTCGGCAGTACTTC. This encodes CASRDLQGRQYF.

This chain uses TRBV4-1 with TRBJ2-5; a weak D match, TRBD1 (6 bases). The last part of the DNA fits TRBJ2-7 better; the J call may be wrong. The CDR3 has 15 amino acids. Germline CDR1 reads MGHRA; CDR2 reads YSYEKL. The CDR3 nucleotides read TGCGCCAGCAGCCAAGTAAACAGGGCGAGCTACGAGCAGTACTTC. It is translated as CASSQVNRASYEQYF.

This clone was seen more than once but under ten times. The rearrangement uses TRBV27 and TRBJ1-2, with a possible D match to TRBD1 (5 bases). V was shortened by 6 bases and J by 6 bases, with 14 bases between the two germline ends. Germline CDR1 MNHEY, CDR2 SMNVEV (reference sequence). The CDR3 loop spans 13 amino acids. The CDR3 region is CASSPGRGNGYTF. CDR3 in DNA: TGTGCCAGCAGCCCAGGGAGAGGGAATGGCTACACCTTC.

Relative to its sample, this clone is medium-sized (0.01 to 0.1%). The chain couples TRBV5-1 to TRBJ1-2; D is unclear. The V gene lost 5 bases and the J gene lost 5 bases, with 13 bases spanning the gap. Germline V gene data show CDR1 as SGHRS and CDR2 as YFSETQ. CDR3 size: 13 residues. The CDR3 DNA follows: TGCGCCAGCAGACCCTACGAGAGTTATGGCTACACCTTC. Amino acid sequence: CASRPYESYGYTF.